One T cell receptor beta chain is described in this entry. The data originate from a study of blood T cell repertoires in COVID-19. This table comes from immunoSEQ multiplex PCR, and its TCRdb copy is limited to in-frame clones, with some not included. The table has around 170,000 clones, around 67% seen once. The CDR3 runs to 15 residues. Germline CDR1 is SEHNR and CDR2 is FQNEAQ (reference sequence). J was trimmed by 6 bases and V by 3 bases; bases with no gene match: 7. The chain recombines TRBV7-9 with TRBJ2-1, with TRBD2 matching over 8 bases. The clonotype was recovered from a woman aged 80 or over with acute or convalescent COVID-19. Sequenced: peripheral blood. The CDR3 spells CASSLTGTSPNEQFF. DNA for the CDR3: TGTGCCAGCAGCTTGACCGGGACTAGTCCCAATGAGCAGTTCTTC.